The 27 T cell receptor beta chains presented below share a single source sample, sequenced in a study of T cells in localized non-small cell lung cancer. TCRdb keeps only in-frame clones here, not all; method: immunoSEQ multiplex PCR. The profile covers thousands of clones, with roughly 32% appearing a single time and roughly a fifth taken by the ten largest. The source material was lung tumor tissue, sampled before any cancer treatment. The receptor source for this set is an older female donor with stage I lung adenocarcinoma.

Sample share makes this clone medium-sized (0.01 to 0.1%). The chain links TRBV4-1 to TRBJ2-5; possibly TRBD1 or TRBD2 for D (6 bases each). This CDR3 contains 18 residues. Between the trimmed V and J ends, which lost 0 bases and 5 bases, there was a span of 22 bases. CDR1 and CDR2 from the germline V gene are MGHRA and YSYEKL. CDR3 region: CASSQENEGGPKRETQYF. CDR3 nucleotides: TGCGCCAGCAGCCAAGAAAACGAGGGGGGACCCAAAAGGGAGACCCAGTACTTC.

The table lists this clone with a few counts. The V gene is TRBV7-5, the J gene TRBJ2-1; TRBD2, the table's D call, was not compared with the DNA. TRBV7-5 is shown as a pseudogene. This CDR3 is built from 14 residues. The DNA of the CDR3 is TGTGCCAGCTTACGACTGAAGGACTACAATGAGCAGTTCTTC. This sequence encodes CASLRLKDYNEQFF.

The V gene is TRBV19, the J gene TRBJ2-7; no definite D call. V was clipped by 5 bases and J by 6 bases, with 14 bases between them. Germline CDR1 is LNHDA and CDR2 is SQIVND (reference sequence). CDR3 length: 13 amino acids. CDR3 in amino acids: CASSSPGFREQYF. CDR3 sequence (DNA): TGTGCCAGTAGTTCTCCCGGGTTTCGCGAGCAGTACTTC.

This clone was recorded a few times. The J gene is TRBJ2-5, the V gene TRBV6-8; D remains ambiguous. Germline lookup yields CDR1 MNHGY and CDR2 SAAAGT. The CDR3 loop spans 15 amino acids. V was shortened by 0 bases and J by 2 bases, with 10 bases between the two germline ends. CDR3 region: CASSYSDTIQETQYF. The CDR3 DNA reads as TGTGCCAGCAGTTACTCGGATACTATACAAGAGACCCAGTACTTC.

CDR3 sequence reads: CASSPRGQGPNTGELFF. The CDR3 nucleotides read TGTGCCAGCAGCCCCCGGGGGCAGGGACCGAACACCGGGGAGCTGTTTTTT. The rearrangement uses TRBV9 and TRBJ2-2; D possibly uses TRBD1 or TRBD2 (6 bases each). The germline CDR1 and CDR2 sequences are SGDLS and YYNGEE. This CDR3 is 17 amino acids long. Trimming stripped 4 bases from V and 0 bases from J, with 16 bases between.

This clone was seen a few times. The chain carries TRBV11-3 and TRBJ2-1, with TRBD1 matching 10 bases. V was clipped by 5 bases and J by 7 bases; unmatched bases: 11. The CDR3 has 16 amino acids. CDR1 and CDR2 from the germline V gene are SGHNT and YENEEA. CDR3 residues: CASSPWDRGSGNEQFF. As DNA, the CDR3 is TGTGCCAGCAGCCCTTGGGACAGGGGAAGTGGAAATGAGCAGTTCTTC.

The chain couples TRBV6-1 to TRBJ1-3; D is undetermined. V lost 1 base and J lost 0, with 7 bases in between. The CDR3 length is 15 residues. The germline CDR1 and CDR2 sequences are MNHNS and SASEGT. CDR3 amino acids: CASSEDGTSGNTIYF. CDR3 bases: TGTGCCAGCAGTGAAGACGGTACCTCTGGAAACACCATATATTTT.

This clone was counted only a few times. The J gene is TRBJ1-1, the V gene TRBV30; TRBD1 agrees at 8 bases. Per the germline V gene, CDR1 is GTSNPN and CDR2 is SVGIG (reference sequence). This CDR3 has 15 residues. V shed 3 bases, J shed 4 bases, and the junction held 10 bases outside the gene matches. The CDR3 DNA follows: TGTGCCTGGAGGGTCCGACAGGGGTGGTCCACTGAAGCTTTCTTT. Translation: CAWRVRQGWSTEAFF.

CDR3 in amino acids: CASRGLYGTLNEQYF. The CDR3 DNA is TGTGCCAGCAGGGGGCTCTACGGGACACTCAACGAGCAGTACTTC. The chain has TRBV6-8 and TRBJ2-7, with D possibly being TRBD1 (6 bases). The V end was cut by 6 bases, the J end by 5 bases, with 20 bases between. This CDR3 has 15 residues. Germline V CDR1 and CDR2: MNHGY, SAAAGT.

Only one count was recorded for this clone. V usage is TRBV28 and J usage is TRBJ2-1, with D maybe TRBD2 (5 bases). Germline V gene data show CDR1 as MDHEN and CDR2 as SYDVKM. V was trimmed by 5 bases and J by 6 bases, leaving 11 bases between them. The CDR3 runs to 13 residues. The CDR3 DNA reads TGTGCCAGCAGTAGGCGGGCCCTCAATGAGCAGTTCTTC. As protein: CASSRRALNEQFF.

The chain carries TRBV14 and TRBJ1-1, with D uncertain. The CDR3 sequence is 14 residues long. Germline V gene data show CDR1 as SGHDN and CDR2 as FVKESK. Trimming pared 2 bases from V and 2 bases from J, leaving 9 bases between. As DNA, the CDR3 is TGTGCCAGCAGCCAATCTCGCGGCAACACTGAAGCTTTCTTT. Translated: CASSQSRGNTEAFF. Looking up the rest from reference TRBV14 and TRBJ1-1 gives the full variable domain: EAGVTQFPSHSVIEKGQTVTLRCDPISGHDNLYWYRRVMGKEIKFLLHFVKESKQDESGMPNNRFLAERTGGTYSTLKVQPAELEDSGVYFCASSQSRGNTEAFFGQGTRLTVV.

This clone was counted a single time. The rearrangement joins TRBV19 to TRBJ1-1; D is ambiguous. With 5 bases removed from V and 4 bases from J, the gap between germline ends came to 14 bases. Germline CDR1 LNHDA, CDR2 SQIVND (reference sequence). This CDR3 region has 14 residues. CDR3 in DNA: TGTGCCAGTAGTTCCGCCGGGTGGGGCACTGAAGCTTTCTTT. Encoded protein: CASSSAGWGTEAFF.

The V gene is TRBV19, the J gene TRBJ2-1; 9 bases fit TRBD2. Per the germline V gene, CDR1 is LNHDA and CDR2 is SQIVND (reference sequence). The CDR3 runs to 16 residues. With 2 bases clipped from V and 4 bases from J, the junction kept 6 bases outside the gene matches. CDR3 amino acids: CASSIMLTSGYNEQFF. The CDR3 DNA sequence: TGTGCCAGTAGTATAATGCTGACTAGCGGTTACAATGAGCAGTTCTTC.

The chain employs TRBV29-1 and TRBJ1-1, with D hard to call. Germline CDR1 reads SQVTM; CDR2 reads ANQGSEA. The V gene lost 4 bases and the J gene lost 0 bases, with 9 bases spanning the gap. The CDR3 is 13 amino acids. Here the CDR3 reads CSVAGSLNTEAFF. The CDR3 nucleotides read TGCAGCGTTGCAGGCAGCCTGAACACTGAAGCTTTCTTT.

The chain uses TRBV19 and TRBJ1-2; D is possibly TRBD1 (6 bases). Germline lookup yields CDR1 LNHDA and CDR2 SQIVND (reference sequence). CDR3 length: 15 residues. Trimming cost V 3 bases and J 8 bases, with 19 bases left between them. The DNA of the CDR3 is TGTGCCAGTAGTATTAGGACAGCCCAAGAGAACGGCTACACCTTC. It encodes CASSIRTAQENGYTF.

This chain uses TRBV28 with TRBJ1-1, with D perhaps matching TRBD1 (5 bases). Germline V CDR1 and CDR2: MDHEN, SYDVKM. V lost 1 base and J lost 5, with 11 bases in between. The CDR3 runs to 14 residues. The CDR3 region is CASSLSPKGTEAFF. The CDR3 DNA reads as TGTGCCAGCAGTTTATCACCAAAGGGGACTGAAGCTTTCTTT.

This chain connects TRBV30 to TRBJ1-2, with D hard to call. The ends were cut back, 4 bases at V and 3 bases at J, with 6 bases in the middle. The CDR3 contains 11 residues. The V gene's germline CDR1 is GTSNPN and CDR2 SVGIG (reference sequence). This chain's CDR3 is CAWMSDYGYTF. The CDR3 region has the DNA TGTGCCTGGATGAGTGACTATGGCTACACCTTC.

The V and J genes are TRBV5-3 and TRBJ2-7; the D gene is possibly TRBD2 (5 bases). TRBV5-3 is flagged as an ORF with uncertain function. The V and J ends lost 0 bases and 6 bases respectively, with 16 bases between them. This CDR3 region has 15 residues. CDR3 residues: CARSLEGGLRAEQYF. DNA of the CDR3: TGTGCCAGAAGCTTGGAAGGAGGACTGAGAGCCGAGCAGTACTTC.

V and J are TRBV10-2 and TRBJ2-1; D might be TRBD2 (6 bases). The CDR3 consists of 14 residues. The germline gives CDR1 WSHSY, CDR2 SAAADI. Trimming took 4 bases from V and 1 from J, leaving 8 bases between them. CDR3 coding DNA: TGCGCCAGCAGTGTTGGGGGGTCCTACAATGAGCAGTTCTTC. Translation: CASSVGGSYNEQFF.

The chain is built from TRBV2 and TRBJ1-1; D unresolved. This CDR3 comprises 14 residues. Germline values: CDR1 SNHLY, CDR2 FYNNEI. Deletions cut 2 bases from V and 7 bases from J, with 14 bases between. CDR3 in DNA: TGTGCCAGCAGTGAATCCGTCTATCTAGGTGAAGCTTTCTTT. Amino acid sequence: CASSESVYLGEAFF.

CDR3 DNA sequence: TGTGCCAGCAGCCCGTTGGGAATCCGACGGGGGTTGAACACTGAAGCTTTCTTT. Protein product: CASSPLGIRRGLNTEAFF. The rearrangement links TRBV6-8 to TRBJ1-1; a weak D match, TRBD1 (5 bases). CDR1 is MNHGY and CDR2 is SAAAGT in the germline V gene. The V end lost 6 bases, the J end lost 0 bases, and 23 bases lay between the germline ends. The CDR3 length is 18 residues.

The V gene is TRBV28, the J gene TRBJ2-7; D is possibly TRBD1 or TRBD2 (7 bases each). Between the trimmed V and J ends, which lost 8 bases and 1 base, there was a span of 12 bases. Germline V gene sequence: CDR1 MDHEN, CDR2 SYDVKM. The CDR3 loop spans 13 amino acids. DNA for the CDR3: TGTGCCAGCCGGCAGGGGGGGTCCTACGAGCAGTACTTC. Residues: CASRQGGSYEQYF.

The V gene is TRBV12-5, the J gene TRBJ1-5, with TRBD1 identical over 10 bases. V shed 4 bases, J shed 7 bases, and the junction held 7 bases outside the gene matches. CDR1 and CDR2 (germline): LGHNT, FRNRAP. The CDR3 runs 15 residues. This chain's CDR3 is CASGWGDRGRQPQHF. CDR3 nucleotides: TGTGCTAGTGGTTGGGGTGACAGGGGGCGACAGCCCCAGCATTTT.

This chain connects TRBV6-8 to TRBJ2-7, with 14 positions matching TRBD2. With 6 bases clipped from V and 3 bases from J, the junction kept 4 bases outside the gene matches. CDR3 size: 15 residues. Germline V lookup: CDR1 MNHGY, CDR2 SAAAGT. Here the CDR3 reads CASRRGLAGVYEQYF. The CDR3 coding sequence is TGTGCCAGCAGGCGGGGACTAGCGGGAGTCTACGAGCAGTACTTC.

The sample holds a few counts of this clone. The V and J genes are TRBV4-1 and TRBJ2-3; 11 nucleotides agree with TRBD1. The germline V gene has CDR1 MGHRA and CDR2 YSYEKL. The CDR3 has 18 amino acids. The V segment lost 2 bases and the J segment 4 bases; nucleotides outside the gene matches: 11. CDR3 DNA: TGCGCCAGCAGCCAAAAGGGAGCTTCGGGACAGGGGGCAGATACGCAGTATTTT. It yields the protein CASSQKGASGQGADTQYF.

The chain uses TRBV19 and TRBJ1-6; D possibly corresponds to TRBD1 (5 bases). The CDR3 covers 14 residues. Trimming stripped 5 bases from V and 5 bases from J, with 10 bases between. CDR1 LNHDA and CDR2 SQIVND come from the germline V gene (reference sequence). CDR3 loop: CASSQQGNNSPLHF. CDR3 DNA: TGTGCCAGTAGTCAGCAGGGCAATAATTCACCCCTCCACTTT.

This clone is termed large. The rearrangement uses TRBV11-3 and TRBJ1-1; D is unresolved. CDR1 is SGHNT, CDR2 YENEEA, per germline. V was cut by 3 bases and J by 2 bases, with 13 bases left in between. The CDR3 spans 15 residues. The CDR3, as DNA: TGTGCCAGCAGCTTGCGCCAGACGGCCAACACTGAAGCTTTCTTT. It specifies CASSLRQTANTEAFF.